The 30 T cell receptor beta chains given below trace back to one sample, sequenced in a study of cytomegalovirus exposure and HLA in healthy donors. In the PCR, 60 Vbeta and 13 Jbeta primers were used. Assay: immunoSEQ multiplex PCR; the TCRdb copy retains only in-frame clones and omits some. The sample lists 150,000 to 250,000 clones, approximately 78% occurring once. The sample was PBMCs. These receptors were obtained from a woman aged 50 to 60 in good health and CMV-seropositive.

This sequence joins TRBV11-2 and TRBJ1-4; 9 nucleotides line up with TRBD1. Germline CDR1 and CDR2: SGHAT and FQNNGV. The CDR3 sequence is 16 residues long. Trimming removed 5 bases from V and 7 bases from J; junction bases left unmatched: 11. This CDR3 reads CASSEIRGTGLEKLFF. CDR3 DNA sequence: TGTGCCAGCAGCGAAATCCGAGGGACAGGGCTTGAAAAACTGTTTTTT.

CDR3 residues: CAWSQDTGELFF. DNA for the CDR3: TGTGCCTGGAGTCAGGACACCGGGGAGCTGTTTTTT. The chain recombines TRBV30 with TRBJ2-2, with D unresolved. In germline, CDR1 is GTSNPN, CDR2 SVGIG (reference sequence). This CDR3 has 12 amino acids. With 2 bases removed from V and 3 bases from J, the gap between germline ends came to 4 bases.

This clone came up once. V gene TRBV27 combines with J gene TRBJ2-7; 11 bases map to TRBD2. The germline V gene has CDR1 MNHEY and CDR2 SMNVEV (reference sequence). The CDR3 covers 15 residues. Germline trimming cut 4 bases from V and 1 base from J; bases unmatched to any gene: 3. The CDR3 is CASSSGLAASYEQYF. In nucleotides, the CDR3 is TGTGCCAGCAGTTCGGGACTAGCGGCTTCCTACGAGCAGTACTTC.

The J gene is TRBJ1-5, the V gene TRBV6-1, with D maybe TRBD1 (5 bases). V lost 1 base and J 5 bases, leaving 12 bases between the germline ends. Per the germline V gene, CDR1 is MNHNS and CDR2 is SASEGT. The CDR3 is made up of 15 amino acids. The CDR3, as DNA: TGTGCCAGCAGTGAAGTGGGGGGGGGAGATCAGCCCCAGCATTTT. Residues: CASSEVGGGDQPQHF.

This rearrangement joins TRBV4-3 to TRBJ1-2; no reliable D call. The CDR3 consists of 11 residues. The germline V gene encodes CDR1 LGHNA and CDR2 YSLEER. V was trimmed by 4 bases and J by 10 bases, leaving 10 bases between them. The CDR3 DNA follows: TGCGCCAGCAGCCGCGATACCTTCTACACCTTC. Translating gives CASSRDTFYTF.

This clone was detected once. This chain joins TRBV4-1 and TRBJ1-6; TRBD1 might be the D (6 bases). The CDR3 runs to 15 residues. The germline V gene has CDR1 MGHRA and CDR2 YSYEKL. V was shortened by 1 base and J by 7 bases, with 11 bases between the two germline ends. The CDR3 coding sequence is TGCGCCAGCAGCCAAGTAGGGACACTGAATTCACCCCTCCACTTT. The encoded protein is CASSQVGTLNSPLHF.

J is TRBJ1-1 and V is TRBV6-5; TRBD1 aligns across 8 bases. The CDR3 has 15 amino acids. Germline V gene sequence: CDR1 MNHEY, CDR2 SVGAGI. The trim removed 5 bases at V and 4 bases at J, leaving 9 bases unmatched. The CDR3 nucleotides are TGTGCCAGCAGTAAACCCAGGGGGCGAGTCACTGAAGCTTTCTTT. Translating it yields CASSKPRGRVTEAFF.

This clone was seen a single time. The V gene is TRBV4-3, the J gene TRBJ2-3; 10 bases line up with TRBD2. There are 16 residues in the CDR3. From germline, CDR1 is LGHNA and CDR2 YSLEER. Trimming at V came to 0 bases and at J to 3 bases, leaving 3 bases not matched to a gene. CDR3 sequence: CASSQEVAGGTDTQYF. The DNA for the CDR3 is TGCGCCAGCAGCCAAGAGGTAGCGGGAGGTACAGATACGCAGTATTTT.

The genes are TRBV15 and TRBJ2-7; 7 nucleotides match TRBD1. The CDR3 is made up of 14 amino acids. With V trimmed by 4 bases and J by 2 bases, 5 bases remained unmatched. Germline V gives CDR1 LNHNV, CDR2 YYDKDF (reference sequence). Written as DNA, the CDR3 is TGTGCCACCAGCACTGGACAGGAACCCTACGAGCAGTACTTC. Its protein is CATSTGQEPYEQYF.

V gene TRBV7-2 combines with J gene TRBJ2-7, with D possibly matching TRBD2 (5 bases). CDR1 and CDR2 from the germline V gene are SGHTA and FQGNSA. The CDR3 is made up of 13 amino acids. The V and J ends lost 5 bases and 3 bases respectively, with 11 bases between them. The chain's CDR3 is CASSPIRGYEQYF. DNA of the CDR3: TGTGCCAGCAGCCCCATACGGGGCTACGAGCAGTACTTC.

In nucleotides, the CDR3 is TGTGCCAGCAGCTTGACAGGGTGGACCGGGGAGCTGTTTTTT. It encodes CASSLTGWTGELFF. The chain combines TRBV7-2 with TRBJ2-2; 7 bases are a match to TRBD1. Germline-derived CDR1 and CDR2 are SGHTA and FQGNSA. CDR3 length equals 14 residues. The trim removed 3 bases at V and 5 bases at J, leaving 3 bases unmatched.

CDR3 coding DNA: TGTGCCAGCTGGGCAGGAAGTCACTACGAGCAGTACTTC. The encoded protein is CASWAGSHYEQYF. This chain connects TRBV2 to TRBJ2-7; no definite D call. The CDR3 consists of 13 residues. V shed 8 bases and J shed 3 bases, with 14 bases lying between them. Germline CDR1 SNHLY, CDR2 FYNNEI.

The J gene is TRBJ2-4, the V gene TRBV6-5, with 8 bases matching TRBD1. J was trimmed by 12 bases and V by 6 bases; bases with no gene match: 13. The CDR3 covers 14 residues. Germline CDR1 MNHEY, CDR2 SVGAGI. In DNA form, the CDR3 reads TGTGCCAGCAGCCGGGACAGGCGAGGAGACAGTCAGTACTTC. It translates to CASSRDRRGDSQYF.

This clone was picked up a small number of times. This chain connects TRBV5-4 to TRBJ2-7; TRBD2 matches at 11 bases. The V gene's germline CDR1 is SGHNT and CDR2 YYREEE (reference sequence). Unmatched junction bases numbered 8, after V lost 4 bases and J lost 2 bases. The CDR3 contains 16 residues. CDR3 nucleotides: TGTGCCAGCAGCGAAGAGACTAGCGGGGATACCTACGAGCAGTACTTC. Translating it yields CASSEETSGDTYEQYF.

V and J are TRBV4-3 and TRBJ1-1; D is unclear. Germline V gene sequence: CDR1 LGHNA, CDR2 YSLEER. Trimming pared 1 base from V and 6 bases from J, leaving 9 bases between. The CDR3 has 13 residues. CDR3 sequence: CASSQGHWAEAFF. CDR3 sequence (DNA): TGCGCCAGCAGCCAAGGACATTGGGCTGAAGCTTTCTTT.

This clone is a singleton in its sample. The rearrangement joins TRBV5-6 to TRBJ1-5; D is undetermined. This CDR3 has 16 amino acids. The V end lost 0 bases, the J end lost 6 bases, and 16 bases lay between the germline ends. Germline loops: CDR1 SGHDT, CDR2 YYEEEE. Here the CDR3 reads CASSLGTETRGQPQHF. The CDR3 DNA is TGTGCCAGCAGCTTGGGTACAGAGACCCGGGGTCAGCCCCAGCATTTT. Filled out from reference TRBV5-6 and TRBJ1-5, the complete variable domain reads DAGVTQSPTHLIKTRGQQVTLRCSPKSGHDTVSWYQQALGQGPQFIFQYYEEEERQRGNFPDRFSGHQFPNYSSELNVNALLLGDSALYLCASSLGTETRGQPQHFGDGTRLSIL.

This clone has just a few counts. The CDR3 bases are TGTGCCAGCAGTGCCGAGGGACAGTTGAACACTGAAGCTTTCTTT. This encodes CASSAEGQLNTEAFF. The chain carries TRBV2 and TRBJ1-1; TRBD1 agrees at 7 bases. Germline trimming cut 4 bases from V and 0 bases from J; bases unmatched to any gene: 5. Germline V lookup: CDR1 SNHLY, CDR2 FYNNEI. The CDR3 is 15 residues long.

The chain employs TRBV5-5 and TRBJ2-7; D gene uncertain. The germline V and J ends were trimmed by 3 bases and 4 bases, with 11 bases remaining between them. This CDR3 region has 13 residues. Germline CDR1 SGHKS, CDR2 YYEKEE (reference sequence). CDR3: CASSSPAEYEQYF. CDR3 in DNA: TGTGCCAGCAGCTCCCCGGCGGAATACGAGCAGTACTTC.

The CDR3, as DNA: TGTGCCATCAGTAGGGGGCTGGGGTACAATGAGCAGTTCTTC. Residues: CAISRGLGYNEQFF. This chain joins TRBV10-3 and TRBJ2-1, with 7 bases that match TRBD1. Losses at the gene ends were 5 bases for V and 4 bases for J; bases not matched to a gene: 5. In germline, CDR1 is ENHRY, CDR2 SYGVKD. The length of the CDR3 is 14 residues.

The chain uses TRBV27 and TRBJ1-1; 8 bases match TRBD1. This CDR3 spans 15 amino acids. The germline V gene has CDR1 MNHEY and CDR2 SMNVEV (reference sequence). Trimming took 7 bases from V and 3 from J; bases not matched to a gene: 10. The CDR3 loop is CASKRTGSGDTEAFF. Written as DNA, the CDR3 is TGTGCCAGCAAGAGGACAGGGAGTGGGGACACTGAAGCTTTCTTT.

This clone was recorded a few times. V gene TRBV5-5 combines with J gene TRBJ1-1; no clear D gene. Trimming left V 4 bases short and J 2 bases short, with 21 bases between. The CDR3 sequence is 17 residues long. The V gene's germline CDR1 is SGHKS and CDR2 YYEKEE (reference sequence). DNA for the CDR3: TGTGCCAGCAGCCATCCCCCTCCGAGGGAATTAAACACTGAAGCTTTCTTT. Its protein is CASSHPPPRELNTEAFF.

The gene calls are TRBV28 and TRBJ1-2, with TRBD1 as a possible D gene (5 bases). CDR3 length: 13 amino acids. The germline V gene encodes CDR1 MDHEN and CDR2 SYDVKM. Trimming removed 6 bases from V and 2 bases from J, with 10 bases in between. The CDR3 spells CASRGHPNYGYTF. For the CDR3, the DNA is TGTGCCAGCAGAGGACACCCCAACTATGGCTACACCTTC.

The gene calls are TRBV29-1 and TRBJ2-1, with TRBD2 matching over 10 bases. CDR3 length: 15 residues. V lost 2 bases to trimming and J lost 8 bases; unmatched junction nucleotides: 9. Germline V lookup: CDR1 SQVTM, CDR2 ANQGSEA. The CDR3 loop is CSVEIPSGSRYEQFF. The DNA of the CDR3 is TGCAGCGTTGAAATTCCTAGCGGGAGTCGTTATGAGCAGTTCTTC.

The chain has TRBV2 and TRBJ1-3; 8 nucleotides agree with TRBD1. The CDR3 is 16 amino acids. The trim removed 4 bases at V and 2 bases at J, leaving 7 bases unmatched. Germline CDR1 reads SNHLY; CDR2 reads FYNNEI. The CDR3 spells CASSVQGAGTGNTIYF. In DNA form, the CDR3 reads TGTGCCAGCAGTGTTCAGGGGGCGGGAACTGGAAACACCATATATTTT. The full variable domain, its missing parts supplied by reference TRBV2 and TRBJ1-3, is EPEVTQTPSHQVTQMGQEVILRCVPISNHLYFYWYRQILGQKVEFLVSFYNNEISEKSEIFDDQFSVERPDGSNFTLKIRSTKLEDSAMYFCASSVQGAGTGNTIYFGEGSWLTVV.

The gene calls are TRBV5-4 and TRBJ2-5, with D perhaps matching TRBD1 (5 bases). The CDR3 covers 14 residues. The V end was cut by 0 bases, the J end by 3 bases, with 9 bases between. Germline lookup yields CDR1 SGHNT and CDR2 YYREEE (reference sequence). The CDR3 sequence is CASSLALGEETQYF. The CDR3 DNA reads TGTGCCAGCAGCTTGGCCCTAGGGGAAGAGACCCAGTACTTC.

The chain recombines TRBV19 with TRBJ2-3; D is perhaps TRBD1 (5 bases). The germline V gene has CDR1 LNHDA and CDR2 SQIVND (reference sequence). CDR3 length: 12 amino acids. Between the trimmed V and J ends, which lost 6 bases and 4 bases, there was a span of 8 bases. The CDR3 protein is CASSDSSDTQYF. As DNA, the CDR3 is TGTGCCAGTAGCGACAGCTCAGATACGCAGTATTTT.

CDR3 residues: CASSSGQEDTQYF. The CDR3 DNA follows: TGTGCCAGCAGTTCCGGACAGGAAGATACGCAGTATTTT. The chain combines TRBV28 with TRBJ2-3, with TRBD1 matching 7 bases. In germline, CDR1 is MDHEN, CDR2 SYDVKM. This CDR3 has 13 residues. The V gene end was trimmed by 4 bases and the J gene end by 5 bases; junction bases not matched to a gene: 3.

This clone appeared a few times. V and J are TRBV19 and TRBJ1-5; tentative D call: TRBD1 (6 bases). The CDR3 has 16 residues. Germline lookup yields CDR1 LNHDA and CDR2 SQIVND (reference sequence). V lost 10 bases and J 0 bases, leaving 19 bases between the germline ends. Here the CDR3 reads CATLDSRVYSNQPQHF. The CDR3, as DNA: TGTGCCACCCTGGACAGCCGAGTGTATAGCAATCAGCCCCAGCATTTT.

CDR3 nucleotides: TGCGCCAGCAGCTTGGACAGGTTTTCGGGCGAGCAGTACTTC. Encoded protein: CASSLDRFSGEQYF. This sequence joins TRBV5-1 and TRBJ2-7, with D possibly TRBD1 on 5 matching bases. The CDR3 runs to 14 residues. V was trimmed by 0 bases and J by 6 bases, leaving 13 bases between them. The germline V gene has CDR1 SGHRS and CDR2 YFSETQ.

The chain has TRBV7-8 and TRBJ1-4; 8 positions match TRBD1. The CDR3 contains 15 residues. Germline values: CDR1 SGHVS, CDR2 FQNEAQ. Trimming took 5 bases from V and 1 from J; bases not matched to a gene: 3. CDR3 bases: TGTGCCAGCAGCCAGGGGGCGCGAACTAATGAAAAACTGTTTTTT. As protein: CASSQGARTNEKLFF.